Listed here are 3 T cell receptor beta chains from one sample, sequenced in a study of prognosis after radiotherapy for stage I lung cancer. It was by two-round multiplex PCR that TCR beta CDR3 was amplified from genomic DNA. Each TRBV and TRBJ gene had its own primer in the first PCR round. TCRdb processed the multiplex PCR reads anew with MiXCR; each CDR3 protein has one entry. Here the sample spans roughly 12,000 distinct CDR3 sequences, about 43% being singletons. This specimen was PBMCs, taken before or after stereotactic body radiation therapy (not recorded which). The receptor set was obtained from a donor over 45 with non-small cell lung cancer.

In its sample, this clonotype was seen a few times. This may arise from a read error, as a much more abundant clone is one base away. The rearrangement links TRBV9 to TRBJ2-5, with 8 bases that match TRBD1. CDR3 length equals 15 residues. In germline, CDR1 is SGDLS, CDR2 YYNGEE. CDR3 coding DNA: TGTGCCAGCAGCCCTCACGGGACAGGCCGAGAGACCCATTACTTC. It translates to CASSPHGTGRETHYF.

The table lists this clonotype with many counts. This chain uses TRBV9 with TRBJ2-3; 8 nucleotides agree with TRBD1. Germline values: CDR1 SGDLS, CDR2 YYNGEE. V was pared by 5 bases and J by 5 bases, with 7 bases of the junction left unmatched. This CDR3 region has 14 residues. The CDR3: CASSVDREVDTQYF. The CDR3 DNA reads TGTGCCAGCAGTGTGGACAGGGAGGTAGATACGCAGTATTTT.

This clonotype was detected many times. The chain joins TRBV5-1 to TRBJ2-5; 7 bases line up with TRBD1. CDR1 is SGHRS, CDR2 YFSETQ, per germline. The CDR3 spans 14 residues. Losses at the gene ends were 3 bases for V and 1 base for J; bases not matched to a gene: 3. In DNA, the CDR3 is TGCGCCAGCAGCTCGGGACAGCTCCAAGAGACCCAGTACTTC. It specifies CASSSGQLQETQYF.